This is a list of T cell receptor beta chains from one sample in a study of OX40 agonist ivuxolimab in advanced cancers. The table came from immunoSEQ multiplex PCR; TCRdb's copy has only in-frame clones and leaves some out. The sample includes about 50,000 clones, approximately 89% seen only once; the top ten take roughly 6%. Sequencing was performed on CD4+ or CD8+ T cells sorted from blood, taken in a trial of the OX40 agonist ivuxolimab. These receptors were taken from an adult with an advanced solid tumor such as melanoma, head and neck, liver or kidney cancer. The CDR3 runs from the conserved cysteine through the conserved F or W. D genes are given only for firm matches. Clone size, where shown, is once, few, many, or a class for clones that have expanded.

D gene	clone size	CDR3 length	V gene	J gene	CDR3 protein	CDR3 DNA
NA	once	13	TRBV27	TRBJ1-2	CASSRVPSYGYAF	TGTGCCAGCTCCCGGGTTCCTAGCTATGGCTACGCCTTC
NA	NA	10	TRBV30	TRBJ1-3	CACHAGAYIF	TGTGCCTGCCACGCAGGGGCATATATTTTT
TRBD2	NA	15	TRBV6-1	TRBJ2-3	CASYPRLAGLDTQYF	TGTGCCAGCTACCCGAGACTAGCGGGGTTAGATACGCAGTATTTT
NA	NA	12	TRBV28	TRBJ1-2	CASSPHNYGYTF	TGTGCCAGCAGTCCACATAACTATGGCTACACCTTC
NA	once	16	TRBV28	TRBJ1-4	CASSLATLGINEKLFF	TGTGCCAGCAGTTTGGCTACTTTGGGGATCAATGAAAAACTGTTTTTT
NA	few	13	TRBV27	TRBJ2-7	CASSYSTDYEQYF	TGTGCCAGCAGTTATTCCACGGACTACGAGCAGTACTTC
NA	medium-sized	13	TRBV27	TRBJ1-5	CASSPTLNQPQHF	TGTGCCAGCAGTCCCACGCTTAATCAGCCCCAGCATTTT
NA	NA	13	TRBV27	TRBJ1-2	CASSLAGDYGYTF	TGTGCCAGCAGTCTCGCAGGGGACTATGGCTACACCTTC
NA	NA	15	TRBV2	TRBJ2-1	CASLAGLLSYNEQFF	TGTGCCAGCCTCGCGGGACTCCTGAGCTACAATGAGCAGTTCTTC
TRBD2	NA	14	TRBV29-1	TRBJ2-7	CSVLGLAGPYEQYF	TGCAGCGTTCTGGGACTAGCGGGACCTTACGAGCAGTACTTC
NA	NA	12	TRBV2	TRBJ2-2	CASGVAAGELFF	TGTGCCAGCGGGGTAGCCGCCGGGGAGCTGTTTTTT
NA	once	13	TRBV7-9	TRBJ2-7	CASSLLGSYEQYF	TGTGCCAGCAGCTTACTAGGTAGCTACGAGCAGTACTTC
NA	NA	11	TRBV6-6	TRBJ2-3	CASMGADTQYF	TGTGCCAGCATGGGGGCCGATACGCAGTATTTT
TRBD2	NA	14	TRBV19	TRBJ2-7	CASSVTSGPYEQYF	TGTGCCAGTAGTGTAACTAGCGGACCCTACGAGCAGTACTTC
TRBD1	NA	13	TRBV10-3	TRBJ1-5	CAIRAQGDQPQHF	TGTGCCATCAGGGCCCAGGGGGATCAGCCCCAGCATTTT
TRBD1	NA	14	TRBV27	TRBJ2-1	CASSSWTGVNEQFF	TGTGCCAGCAGTTCATGGACAGGGGTCAATGAGCAGTTCTTC